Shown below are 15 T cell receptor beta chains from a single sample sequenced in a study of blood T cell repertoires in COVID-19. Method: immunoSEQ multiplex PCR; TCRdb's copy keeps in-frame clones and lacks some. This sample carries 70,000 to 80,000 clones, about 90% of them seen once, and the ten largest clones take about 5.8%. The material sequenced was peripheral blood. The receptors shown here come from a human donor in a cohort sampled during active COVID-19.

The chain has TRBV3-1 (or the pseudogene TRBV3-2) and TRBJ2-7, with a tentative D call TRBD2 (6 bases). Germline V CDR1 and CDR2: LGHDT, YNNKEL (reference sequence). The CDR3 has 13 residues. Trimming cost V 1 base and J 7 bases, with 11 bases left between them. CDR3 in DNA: TGTGCCAGCAGCCAAGCAAGGGCGGGGGAGCAGTACTTC. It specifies CASSQARAGEQYF.

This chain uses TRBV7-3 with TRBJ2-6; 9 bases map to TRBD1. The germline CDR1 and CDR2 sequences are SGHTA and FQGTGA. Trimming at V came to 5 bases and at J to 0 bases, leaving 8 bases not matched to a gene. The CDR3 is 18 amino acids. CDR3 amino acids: CASSQRTGAASGANVLTF. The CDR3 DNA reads TGTGCCAGCAGCCAACGGACAGGGGCCGCCTCTGGGGCCAACGTCCTGACTTTC.

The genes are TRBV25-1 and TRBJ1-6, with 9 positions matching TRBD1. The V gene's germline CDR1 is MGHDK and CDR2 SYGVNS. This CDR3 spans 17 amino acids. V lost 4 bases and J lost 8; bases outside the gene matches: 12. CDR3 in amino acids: CASSAAGTGTFHSPLHF. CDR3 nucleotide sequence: TGTGCCAGCAGTGCAGCCGGGACAGGGACTTTTCATTCACCCCTCCACTTT.

The DNA for the CDR3 is TGTGCCAGCAGCTCCCTCCGGGGTAAAACTGGAAACACCATATATTTT. Translating gives CASSSLRGKTGNTIYF. The genes are TRBV7-2 and TRBJ1-3; D unclear. Germline V CDR1 and CDR2: SGHTA, FQGNSA. The CDR3 spans 16 residues. Trimming took 4 bases from V and 2 from J, leaving 15 bases between them.

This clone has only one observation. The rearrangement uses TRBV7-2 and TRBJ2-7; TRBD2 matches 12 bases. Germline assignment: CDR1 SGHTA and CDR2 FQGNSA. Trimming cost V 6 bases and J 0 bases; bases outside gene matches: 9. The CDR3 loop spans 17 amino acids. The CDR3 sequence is CASRAGLAGPSSYEQYF. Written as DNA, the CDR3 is TGTGCCAGCAGGGCAGGACTAGCGGGGCCCAGCTCCTACGAGCAGTACTTC.

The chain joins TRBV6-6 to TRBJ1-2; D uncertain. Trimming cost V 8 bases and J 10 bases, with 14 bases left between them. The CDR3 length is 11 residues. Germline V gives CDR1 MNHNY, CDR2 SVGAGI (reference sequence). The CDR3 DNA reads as TGTGCCAGCGGGGAGGGTTTTGCCTACACCTTC. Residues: CASGEGFAYTF.

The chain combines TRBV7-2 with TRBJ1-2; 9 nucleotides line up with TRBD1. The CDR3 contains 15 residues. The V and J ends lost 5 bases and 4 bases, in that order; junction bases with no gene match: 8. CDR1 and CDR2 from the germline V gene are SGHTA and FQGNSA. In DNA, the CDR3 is TGTGCCAGCAGCCCGTTGGGACAGGGTACCTATGGCTACACCTTC. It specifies CASSPLGQGTYGYTF.

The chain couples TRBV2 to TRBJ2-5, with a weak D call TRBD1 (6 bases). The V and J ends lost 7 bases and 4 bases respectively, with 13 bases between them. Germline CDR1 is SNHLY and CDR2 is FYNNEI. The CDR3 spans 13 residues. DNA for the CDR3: TGTGCCAGCAAACAGGGTTTCGGAGAGACCCAGTACTTC. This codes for CASKQGFGETQYF.

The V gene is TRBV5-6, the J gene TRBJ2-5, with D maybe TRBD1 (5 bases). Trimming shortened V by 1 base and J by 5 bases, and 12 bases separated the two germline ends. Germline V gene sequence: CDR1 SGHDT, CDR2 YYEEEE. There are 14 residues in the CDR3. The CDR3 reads CASSLIGASETQYF. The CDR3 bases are TGTGCCAGCAGCTTGATAGGGGCGTCGGAGACCCAGTACTTC.

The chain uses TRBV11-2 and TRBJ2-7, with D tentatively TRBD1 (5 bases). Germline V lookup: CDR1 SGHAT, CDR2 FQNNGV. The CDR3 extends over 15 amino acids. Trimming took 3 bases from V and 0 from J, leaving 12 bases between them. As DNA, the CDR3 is TGTGCCAGCAGCTTTTCTTCAGGGTCCTCCTACGAGCAGTACTTC. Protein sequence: CASSFSSGSSYEQYF.

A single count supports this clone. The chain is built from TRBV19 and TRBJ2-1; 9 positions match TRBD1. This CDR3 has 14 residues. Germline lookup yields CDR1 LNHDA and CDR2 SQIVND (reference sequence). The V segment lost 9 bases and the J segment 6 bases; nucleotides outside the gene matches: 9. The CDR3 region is CASQTGGITNEQFF. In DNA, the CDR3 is TGTGCCAGCCAGACAGGGGGGATAACCAATGAGCAGTTCTTC. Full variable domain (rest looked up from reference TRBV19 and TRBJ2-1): DGGITQSPKYLFRKEGQNVTLSCEQNLNHDAMYWYRQDPGQGLRLIYYSQIVNDFQKGDIAEGYSVSREKKESFPLTVTSAQKNPTAFYLCASQTGGITNEQFFGPGTRLTVL.

The CDR3 DNA follows: TGTGCCAGCAGGACAGGAGCGGACCTCGGTCAGCCCCAGCATTTT. It specifies CASRTGADLGQPQHF. The chain recombines TRBV2 with TRBJ1-5; D possibly corresponds to TRBD1 (6 bases). Germline CDR1 reads SNHLY; CDR2 reads FYNNEI. Trimming cost V 6 bases and J 6 bases, with 18 bases left between them. This CDR3 contains 15 residues.

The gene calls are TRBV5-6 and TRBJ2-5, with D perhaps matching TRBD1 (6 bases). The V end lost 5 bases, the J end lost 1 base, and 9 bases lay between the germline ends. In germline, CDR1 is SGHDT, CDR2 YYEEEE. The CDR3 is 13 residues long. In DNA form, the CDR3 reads TGTGCCAGCAGTAGGGACACCCAAGAGACCCAGTACTTC. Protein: CASSRDTQETQYF. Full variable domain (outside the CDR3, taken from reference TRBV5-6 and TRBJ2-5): DAGVTQSPTHLIKTRGQQVTLRCSPKSGHDTVSWYQQALGQGPQFIFQYYEEEERQRGNFPDRFSGHQFPNYSSELNVNALLLGDSALYLCASSRDTQETQYFGPGTRLLVL.

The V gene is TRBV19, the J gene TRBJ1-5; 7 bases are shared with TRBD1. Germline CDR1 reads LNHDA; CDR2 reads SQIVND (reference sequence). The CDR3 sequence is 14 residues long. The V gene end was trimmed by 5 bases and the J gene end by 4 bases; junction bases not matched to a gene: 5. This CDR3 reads CASSGTVRNQPQHF. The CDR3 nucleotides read TGTGCCAGTAGTGGGACAGTCCGTAATCAGCCCCAGCATTTT.

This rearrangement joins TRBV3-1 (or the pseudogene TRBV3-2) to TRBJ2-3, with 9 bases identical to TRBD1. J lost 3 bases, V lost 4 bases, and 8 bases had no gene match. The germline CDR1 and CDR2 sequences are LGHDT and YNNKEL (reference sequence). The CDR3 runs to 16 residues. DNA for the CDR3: TGTGCCAGCAGCCGACCCGGGACAGGGAGGACAGATACGCAGTATTTT. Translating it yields CASSRPGTGRTDTQYF.